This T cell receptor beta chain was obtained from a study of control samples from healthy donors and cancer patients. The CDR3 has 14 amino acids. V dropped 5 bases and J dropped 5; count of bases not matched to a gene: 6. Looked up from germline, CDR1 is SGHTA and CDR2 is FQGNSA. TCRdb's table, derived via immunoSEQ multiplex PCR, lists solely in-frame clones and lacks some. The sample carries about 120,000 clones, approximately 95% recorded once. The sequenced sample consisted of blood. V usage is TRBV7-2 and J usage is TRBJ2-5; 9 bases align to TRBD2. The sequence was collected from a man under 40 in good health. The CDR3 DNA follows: TGTGCCAGCAGCCCCGGGACTAGCTGGGAGACCCAGTACTTC. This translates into CASSPGTSWETQYF.